Below, 25 T cell receptor beta chains from the same sample are listed, as sequenced in a study of early T cells in non-severe SARS-CoV-2 infection. TCRdb processed the 5' RACE reads anew with MiXCR; each CDR3 protein has one entry. The table includes around 50,000 distinct CDR3 sequences, 11% detected once. The sample comprised whole blood. The origin of the receptors is an adult who was a healthcare worker with PCR-confirmed SARS-CoV-2 infection or an uninfected control (not recorded which).

This clonotype has ten or more counts. The chain uses TRBV6-4 and TRBJ2-6, with a tentative D call TRBD1 (6 bases). The CDR3 sequence is 16 residues long. CDR1 MRHNA and CDR2 SNTAGT come from the germline V gene. The V end was cut by 0 bases, the J end by 0 bases, with 6 bases between. CDR3 residues: CASSDSDSSGANVLTF. In DNA, the CDR3 is TGTGCCAGCAGTGACTCGGACAGCTCTGGGGCCAACGTCCTGACTTTC.

This clonotype was seen a few times. This sequence joins TRBV27 and TRBJ2-3; TRBD1 aligns across 7 bases. CDR3 length: 12 residues. Per germline, CDR1 MNHEY and CDR2 SMNVEV (reference sequence). The junction had 2 bases not matched to a gene; V was cut back by 5 bases and J by 6 bases. The DNA of the CDR3 is TGTGCCAGCAGTACACAGGGGGATACGCAGTATTTT. Translation gives CASSTQGDTQYF.

This clonotype was seen ten or more times. The chain employs TRBV2 and TRBJ2-3; tentative D call: TRBD2 (6 bases). The CDR3 sequence is 15 residues long. The germline V gene encodes CDR1 SNHLY and CDR2 FYNNEI. The V and J ends lost 3 bases and 0 bases respectively, with 10 bases between them. As DNA, the CDR3 is TGTGCCAGCAGTGATCAAGCGGGTAGCACAGATACGCAGTATTTT. This sequence encodes CASSDQAGSTDTQYF.

This clonotype came up a few times. The chain employs TRBV14 and TRBJ2-7, with a possible D match to TRBD1 (5 bases). Trimming pared 4 bases from V and 3 bases from J, leaving 10 bases between. CDR3 length: 13 amino acids. Germline V gene data show CDR1 as SGHDN and CDR2 as FVKESK. CDR3 in amino acids: CASSLGHIYEQYF. CDR3 bases: TGTGCCAGCAGCCTAGGACACATCTACGAGCAGTACTTC.

This clonotype turned up a few times. This CDR3 is CASSLIYTGELFF. CDR3 coding DNA: TGTGCCAGCAGTTTAATCTACACCGGGGAGCTGTTTTTT. The chain recombines TRBV28 with TRBJ2-2; D unclear. V was pared by 2 bases and J by 3 bases, with 4 bases between. This CDR3 contains 13 residues. CDR1 is MDHEN and CDR2 is SYDVKM in the germline V gene.

The chain has TRBV28 and TRBJ2-1; 10 bases agree with TRBD1. Germline V gene sequence: CDR1 MDHEN, CDR2 SYDVKM. CDR3 length equals 16 residues. J lost 4 bases, V lost 6 bases, and 9 bases had no gene match. The CDR3 DNA reads TGTGCCAGCAGGACTCGACAGGGGGCGCGGTACAATGAGCAGTTCTTC. It yields the protein CASRTRQGARYNEQFF.

V and J are TRBV7-9 and TRBJ1-1, with D unresolved. The CDR3 consists of 13 residues. Germline V gene lookup returns CDR1 SEHNR and CDR2 FQNEAQ (reference sequence). With 5 bases removed from V and 1 base from J, the gap between germline ends came to 8 bases. This CDR3 is CASSAGGNTEAFF. CDR3 coding DNA: TGTGCCAGCAGCGCAGGAGGGAACACTGAAGCTTTCTTT.

The V gene is TRBV9, the J gene TRBJ1-3; TRBD1 agrees at 7 bases. The junction had 11 bases not matched to a gene; V was cut back by 3 bases and J by 8 bases. Germline CDR1 reads SGDLS; CDR2 reads YYNGEE. CDR3 length: 15 amino acids. This chain's CDR3 is CASSALDRHRDTIYF. The CDR3, as DNA: TGTGCCAGCAGCGCCCTGGACAGGCACAGGGACACCATATATTTT. Full variable domain (outside the CDR3, taken from reference TRBV9 and TRBJ1-3): DSGVTQTPKHLITATGQRVTLRCSPRSGDLSVYWYQQSLDQGLQFLIQYYNGEERAKGNILERFSAQQFPDLHSELNLSSLELGDSALYFCASSALDRHRDTIYFGEGSWLTVV.

The gene calls are TRBV28 and TRBJ2-7; a weak D match, TRBD1 (5 bases). The germline gives CDR1 MDHEN, CDR2 SYDVKM. This CDR3 contains 16 residues. V was pared by 6 bases and J by 3 bases, with 21 bases between. CDR3 amino acids: CASSATGGERHYEQYF. CDR3 coding DNA: TGTGCCAGCAGCGCCACAGGTGGTGAGCGCCACTACGAGCAGTACTTC.

A remark on this clonotype: This may be a read error: a much more frequent sequence differs by one nucleotide. The rearrangement uses TRBV28 and TRBJ2-4; 13 positions match TRBD2. Germline V CDR1 and CDR2: MDHEN, SYDVKM. This CDR3 has 18 residues. CDR3 protein: CASTLGLAGRTAKNFQYF. DNA of the CDR3: TGTGCCAGCACCTTGGGACTAGCGGGGCGTACGGCCAAAAACTTTCAGTACTTC.

Only a few counts were recorded for this clonotype. J is TRBJ2-5 and V is TRBV5-4, with D perhaps given as TRBD1 or TRBD2 (5 bases each). Between the trimmed V and J ends, which lost 3 bases and 5 bases, there was a span of 14 bases. CDR3 length: 14 amino acids. Per germline, CDR1 SGHNT and CDR2 YYREEE (reference sequence). CDR3 protein: CASSYGGAMETQYF. DNA for the CDR3: TGTGCCAGCAGCTATGGGGGAGCCATGGAGACCCAGTACTTC.

The chain has TRBV29-1 and TRBJ2-5; perhaps D is TRBD1 or TRBD2 (5 bases each). CDR3 length: 12 residues. V lost 3 bases and J lost 3, with 8 bases in between. Per the germline V gene, CDR1 is SQVTM and CDR2 is ANQGSEA. CDR3 loop: CSVDRGEETQYF. As DNA, the CDR3 is TGCAGCGTTGATAGAGGGGAAGAGACCCAGTACTTC.

This clonotype was observed a handful of times. V and J are TRBV3-1 and TRBJ2-1; 8 bases match TRBD1. Unmatched junction bases numbered 11, after V lost 0 bases and J lost 4 bases. CDR1 and CDR2 (germline): LGHDT, YNNKEL (reference sequence). The CDR3 is 18 amino acids. The CDR3 is CASSQERLTGGRYNEQFF. The CDR3 DNA sequence: TGTGCCAGCAGCCAAGAACGCTTAACAGGGGGACGATACAATGAGCAGTTCTTC.

The chain has TRBV20-1 and TRBJ2-7; no definite D call. The CDR3 is 14 residues long. CDR1 is DFQATT, CDR2 SNEGSKA, per germline (reference sequence). V lost 7 bases to trimming and J lost 4 bases, with 20 bases between them. The DNA for the CDR3 is TGCAGTGTGAGAGGCCTAGTAACTTCTTACGAGCAGTACTTC. As protein: CSVRGLVTSYEQYF.

The chain carries TRBV5-6 and TRBJ1-4, with TRBD1 identical over 8 bases. CDR1 and CDR2 (germline): SGHDT, YYEEEE. The ends lost 4 bases at V and 7 bases at J; junction bases unmatched: 6. The CDR3 loop spans 14 amino acids. The CDR3 DNA is TGTGCCAGCAGCCAGGGGGCGCTGGGTGAAAAACTGTTTTTT. This translates into CASSQGALGEKLFF.

A few counts support this clonotype. V gene TRBV5-1 combines with J gene TRBJ2-6, with 8 positions matching TRBD2. The V and J ends lost 4 bases and 0 bases, in that order; junction bases with no gene match: 6. CDR3 length: 17 residues. Per the germline V gene, CDR1 is SGHRS and CDR2 is YFSETQ. The CDR3 protein is CASSPNSGVSGANVLTF. Written as DNA, the CDR3 is TGCGCCAGCAGCCCTAATAGCGGGGTCTCTGGGGCCAACGTCCTGACTTTC.

On this clonotype itself: The missing conserved phenylalanine or tryptophan at the end of this CDR3 makes a read error likely. CDR3 residues: CASKGFYNEQFS. CDR3 coding DNA: TGTGCCAGCAAGGGATTTTACAATGAGCAGTTCTCC. This chain joins TRBV3-1 and TRBJ2-1; no reliable D call. CDR1 is LGHDT, CDR2 YNNKEL, per germline (reference sequence). V was pared by 7 bases and J by 4 bases, with 8 bases between. The CDR3 extends over 12 amino acids.

V is TRBV28 and J is TRBJ2-7, with 8 bases lining up with TRBD2. The CDR3 is 15 residues long. After removal of 8 bases from V and 4 bases from J, the junction contained 13 bases not matched to a gene. Germline lookup yields CDR1 MDHEN and CDR2 SYDVKM. The CDR3 nucleotides read TGTGCCAGCTCCCGTACTTCCGGGAGGGGTTACGAGCAGTACTTC. Translating it yields CASSRTSGRGYEQYF.

V and J are TRBV5-6 and TRBJ1-2; D not resolved. V was cut by 0 bases and J by 4 bases, with 16 bases left in between. The CDR3 is made up of 16 amino acids. Germline V gives CDR1 SGHDT, CDR2 YYEEEE. The chain's CDR3 is CASSLGLSGRSYGYTF. CDR3 coding DNA: TGTGCCAGCAGCTTGGGGTTGTCTGGCCGGAGCTATGGCTACACCTTC. Full variable domain (outside the CDR3, taken from reference TRBV5-6 and TRBJ1-2): DAGVTQSPTHLIKTRGQQVTLRCSPKSGHDTVSWYQQALGQGPQFIFQYYEEEERQRGNFPDRFSGHQFPNYSSELNVNALLLGDSALYLCASSLGLSGRSYGYTFGSGTRLTVV.

This clonotype was picked up a small number of times. The J gene is TRBJ2-4, the V gene TRBV5-1; TRBD1 agrees at 9 bases. The V gene end was trimmed by 4 bases and the J gene end by 3 bases; junction bases not matched to a gene: 11. CDR3 size: 17 residues. Germline loops: CDR1 SGHRS, CDR2 YFSETQ. CDR3 residues: CASSIRDRVSGKNIQYF. CDR3 bases: TGCGCCAGCAGCATCCGGGACAGGGTTTCTGGCAAAAACATTCAGTACTTC.

This clonotype was detected ten times or more. The chain carries TRBV12-3 or TRBV12-4 and TRBJ1-2; no clear D gene. Trimming pared 6 bases from V and 7 bases from J, leaving 15 bases between. This CDR3 region has 13 residues. DNA for the CDR3: TGTGCCAGCAGCTCGGACGGCCCCACTGGCTACACCTTC. It yields the protein CASSSDGPTGYTF.

This clonotype was picked up many times. The V call is TRBV12-3 or TRBV12-4, the J call TRBJ2-3, with TRBD2 identical over 11 bases. Trimming at V came to 5 bases and at J to 6 bases, leaving 7 bases not matched to a gene. The CDR3 totals 15 residues. CDR3 DNA sequence: TGTGCCAGCAGTGGGGGACTAGCGGCCGGGGATACGCAGTATTTT. This sequence encodes CASSGGLAAGDTQYF.

This clonotype turned up a few times. This chain joins TRBV20-1 and TRBJ2-5, with a weak D call TRBD2 (7 bases). Trimming stripped 5 bases from V and 1 base from J, with 14 bases between. The CDR3 loop spans 14 amino acids. Germline V lookup: CDR1 DFQATT, CDR2 SNEGSKA (reference sequence). The CDR3 DNA reads TGCAGTGCTTTAGGGGGGACTACCCAAGAGACCCAGTACTTC. As protein: CSALGGTTQETQYF.

The chain uses TRBV7-2 and TRBJ2-3, with 9 bases lining up with TRBD1. Germline trimming cut 5 bases from V and 1 base from J; bases unmatched to any gene: 4. The germline gives CDR1 SGHTA, CDR2 FQGNSA. This CDR3 has 15 residues. CDR3 in DNA: TGTGCCAGCAGCCTACAGGGGGCTCGCACAGATACGCAGTATTTT. As protein: CASSLQGARTDTQYF.

This clonotype has a handful of counts. The chain is built from TRBV19 and TRBJ1-4; D may be TRBD1 (5 bases). The CDR3 runs to 13 residues. Trimming stripped 6 bases from V and 8 bases from J, with 13 bases between. CDR1 and CDR2 from the germline V gene are LNHDA and SQIVND (reference sequence). The CDR3 nucleotides are TGTGCCAGTAGAAGACAGATCCACGAAAAACTGTTTTTT. Its translation is CASRRQIHEKLFF.